The 2 T cell receptor beta chains presented below share a single source sample, sequenced in a study of blood T cell repertoires in COVID-19. Assay: immunoSEQ multiplex PCR; the TCRdb copy retains only in-frame clones and omits some. Of some 290,000 clones in the sample, about 90% are singletons; the top ten hold 2.9%. Input material: peripheral blood. These receptors all come from a woman younger than 45 with COVID-19, enrolled during active disease.

V and J are TRBV7-8 and TRBJ1-2; perhaps TRBD1 as D (5 bases). CDR3 length: 14 residues. Per the germline V gene, CDR1 is SGHVS and CDR2 is FQNEAQ. V dropped 1 base and J dropped 7 bases, with 13 bases sitting between them. The CDR3 DNA sequence: TGTGCCAGCAGCTTAGTATCAGGGAATAGTGGCTACACCTTC. Amino acids: CASSLVSGNSGYTF.

V gene TRBV19 combines with J gene TRBJ2-5; 10 bases align to TRBD2. This CDR3 region has 16 residues. Germline CDR1 and CDR2: LNHDA and SQIVND (reference sequence). The V gene end was trimmed by 10 bases and the J gene end by 4 bases; junction bases not matched to a gene: 15. The CDR3 DNA is TGTGCCACTTCTAACAGCGGGAGGGATAATGGAGAGACCCAGTACTTC. Protein sequence: CATSNSGRDNGETQYF.